The T cell receptor (beta chain) described here comes from a study of blood T cell repertoires in COVID-19. Background on the study: Material from acute and convalescent COVID-19 was sourced from the United States, Italy and Spain. Sample material is recorded as cDNA or gDNA derived from T cells, B-cell-depleted T cells, or PBMCs.

In the authors' workflow: Cell counts per sample came from amplifying reference gene primers. Profiled with immunoSEQ multiplex PCR; TCRdb holds only in-frame clones, not every one. V and J calls and clone size are given by that table; D and trimming were obtained from the DNA. The sample yields over 200,000 clones, 75% to 85% seen once. The V gene's germline CDR1 is SGHTA and CDR2 FQGNSA. Deletions cut 5 bases from V and 7 bases from J, with 14 bases between. The CDR3 is made up of 13 amino acids. This clone has just a few counts. Seattle's enrolled individuals joined amid active infection and were then monitored longitudinally.

The V call is TRBV7-2, the J call TRBJ1-1; a possible D gene is TRBD1 (6 bases). The sequence was collected from a woman younger than 45 with COVID-19, enrolled during active disease. Sequenced sample: peripheral blood. CDR3 region: CASSLDRSFEAFF. CDR3 sequence (DNA): TGTGCCAGCAGCCTTGACAGGAGTTTTGAAGCTTTCTTT. Full variable domain (remainder filled in from reference TRBV7-2 and TRBJ1-1): GAGVSQSPSNKVTEKGKDVELRCDPISGHTALYWYRQSLGQGLEFLIYFQGNSAPDKSGLPSDRFSAERTGGSVSTLTIQRTQQEDSAVYLCASSLDRSFEAFFGQGTRLTVV.